A selection of T cell receptor beta chains follows, all from one sample in a study of T cell responses to AZD1222 COVID-19 vaccine. Sequencing used immunoSEQ multiplex PCR; TCRdb keeps in-frame clones, though not all of them. Among 150,000 to 180,000 clones, roughly 90% were seen once, and the ten largest hold approximately 17%. This specimen consisted of peripheral blood, obtained on day 0 of AZD1222 vaccination. The origin of the receptors is an adult in good health. The CDR3 runs from the conserved cysteine through the conserved F or W. D genes are given only for firm matches. Where a row states a size, it is once, few, many or the class of an expanded clone; other rows omit it.

>TRBV29-1|TRBJ2-1|few|TRBD1
TGCAGCGTTGAGGGTGGACAGGGGGCGAATGAGCAGTTCTTC
CSVEGGQGANEQFF
>TRBV30|TRBJ1-2|NA|NA
TGTGCCTGGCAAAAGACCGACTCTATGGGCTACACCTTC
CAWQKTDSMGYTF
>TRBV3-1/TRBV3-2|TRBJ2-1|once|NA
TGTGCCAGCAGCCAAGATACTAGTGAGCAGTTCTTC
CASSQDTSEQFF
>TRBV5-4|TRBJ1-2|NA|NA
TGTGCCAGCAGCCATCCAGGCTATGGCTACACCTTC
CASSHPGYGYTF
>TRBV7-9|TRBJ1-3|NA|TRBD1
TGTGCCAGCAGGGGGGGACAGGGACTCTCTGGAAACACCATATATTTT
CASRGGQGLSGNTIYF
>TRBV7-9|TRBJ1-2|few|NA
TGTGCCAGCAGCTCCCCTGGACGGAACTATGGCTACACCTTC
CASSSPGRNYGYTF
>TRBV2|TRBJ2-6|once|NA
TGTGCCAGGGACGACGACCCCTCTGGGGCCAACGTCCTGACTTTC
CARDDDPSGANVLTF
>TRBV9|TRBJ2-5|once|TRBD2
TGTGCCAGCAGGCGGGAGGAGGGAGAGACCCAGTACTTC
CASRREEGETQYF
>TRBV19|TRBJ1-5|NA|NA
TGTGCCAGTAGTGGGAGGGGGGATAGCAATCAGCCCCAGCATTTT
CASSGRGDSNQPQHF
>TRBV7-2|TRBJ1-4|NA|TRBD1
TGTGCCAGCAGCCCCCGGGACAGGGGAGACGAAAAACTGTTTTTT
CASSPRDRGDEKLFF
>TRBV28|TRBJ1-3|NA|NA
TGTGCCAGCACCCCATCCCCTGGAAACACCATATATTTT
CASTPSPGNTIYF
>TRBV6-5|TRBJ2-1|NA|NA
TGTGCCAGCAGTTACGACCCCGGACAGCTTGATAATGAGCAGTTCTTC
CASSYDPGQLDNEQFF
>TRBV6-5|TRBJ1-4|NA|NA
TGTGCCAGCACAAAGATTGCAACTAATGAAAAACTGTTTTTT
CASTKIATNEKLFF
>TRBV7-2|TRBJ1-1|NA|NA
TGTGCCAGCAGCCCGGGGGGGGACACTGAAGCTTTCTTT
CASSPGGDTEAFF
>TRBV25-1|TRBJ1-1|NA|TRBD1
TGTGCCACCAGGGGGTGGGGGAAGAACACTGAAGCTTTCTTT
CATRGWGKNTEAFF
>TRBV5-5|TRBJ1-3|NA|NA
TGTGCCAGCAGCCTACGGCCCTCCTCAGACTCTGGAAACACCATATATTTT
CASSLRPSSDSGNTIYF
>TRBV7-2|TRBJ1-1|NA|NA
TGTGCCAGCAGCTTAGTTGGAAGGGGAACTGAAGCTTTCTTT
CASSLVGRGTEAFF
>TRBV28|TRBJ1-5|NA|NA
TGTGCCAGCAGTCCTCTCCGGGGAGGTAATAGCAATCAGCCCCAGCATTTT
CASSPLRGGNSNQPQHF
>TRBV7-9|TRBJ1-1|NA|TRBD1
TGTGCCAGCAGCAGGGACAGGGGGACTGAAGCTTTCTTT
CASSRDRGTEAFF
>TRBV9|TRBJ1-1|few|NA
TGTGCCAGCAGCGTAGGGGCCCTCGGGAGCACTGAAGCTTTCTTT
CASSVGALGSTEAFF
>TRBV19|TRBJ2-3|NA|TRBD2
TGTGCCAGTAGTACTTTAGCGGGAGCCACAGATACGCAGTATTTT
CASSTLAGATDTQYF
>TRBV6-5|TRBJ2-3|NA|TRBD2
TGTGCCAGCGGGGTCGGAACGGGGGGTACGCAGTATTTT
CASGVGTGGTQYF
>TRBV4-1|TRBJ1-2|NA|TRBD1
TGCGCCAGCAGCCCGCCAACAGGGGACGGCTACACCTTC
CASSPPTGDGYTF
>TRBV18|TRBJ1-3|NA|NA
TGTGCCAGCTCACCGGCGGTGCGAGCCGGGGACACCATATATTTT
CASSPAVRAGDTIYF
>TRBV5-1|TRBJ1-1|NA|NA
TGCGCCAGCAGCTTTAATCCAGGCCCCACTGAAGCTTTCTTT
CASSFNPGPTEAFF
>TRBV5-1|TRBJ1-3|NA|NA
TGCGCCAGCAGCTTGAGGAGCTCTGGAAACACCATATATTTT
CASSLRSSGNTIYF
>TRBV11-3|TRBJ1-1|NA|NA
TGTGCCAGCAGCTCAGTGGGCCACACTGAAGCTTTCTTT
CASSSVGHTEAFF
>TRBV7-2|TRBJ2-7|NA|NA
TGTGCCAGCAGCCGCTTAGCCTACGAGCAGTACTTC
CASSRLAYEQYF
>TRBV20-1|TRBJ1-2|once|NA
TGCAGTGCTAGTAAGCCCGGGGTCGGCCCCGCTAACTATGGCTACACCTTC
CSASKPGVGPANYGYTF
>TRBV5-1|TRBJ1-2|NA|NA
TGCGCCAGCAGCTTGGTAGTTGACGGGAACTATGGCTACACCTTC
CASSLVVDGNYGYTF
>TRBV7-9|TRBJ2-2|NA|TRBD2
TGTGCCAGCAGCCCCCCGACTAGCGGCTCATACCCCGGGGAGCTGTTTTTT
CASSPPTSGSYPGELFF
>TRBV27|TRBJ2-3|NA|TRBD2
TGTGCCAGCAGTTTCGGGGGACTAGCGGGAAAGTGGGCAGATACGCAGTATTTT
CASSFGGLAGKWADTQYF
>TRBV5-1|TRBJ1-4|NA|NA
TGCGCCAGCAGCTTGTGGACTAATGAAAAACTGTTTTTT
CASSLWTNEKLFF
>TRBV12-3/TRBV12-4|TRBJ1-5|NA|NA
TGTGCCAGCAGTTTGACGGAGTTAGAGCCCCAGCATTTT
CASSLTELEPQHF
>TRBV7-2|TRBJ2-5|NA|NA
TGTGCCAGCAGCTTAGGAGTTGTGGAGACCCAGTACTTC
CASSLGVVETQYF
>TRBV6-5|TRBJ1-2|NA|NA
TGTGCCAGCAGCCACAGGTTCCTTGGCTACACCTTC
CASSHRFLGYTF
>TRBV27|TRBJ1-1|NA|NA
TGTGCCACATCCAGGGGCACTGAAGCTTTCTTT
CATSRGTEAFF
>TRBV19|TRBJ1-1|NA|NA
TGTGCCAGTAGTATACGGGAGAATAGGGTGTTGGGGAACACTGAAGCTTTCTTT
CASSIRENRVLGNTEAFF
>TRBV9|TRBJ1-2|NA|NA
TGTGCCAGCAGCGTAGAGGGCAGGGGCTATGGCTACACCTTC
CASSVEGRGYGYTF
>TRBV27|TRBJ2-2|once|NA
TGTGCCAGCAGCTCGAACACCGGGGAGCTGTTTTTT
CASSSNTGELFF
>TRBV14|TRBJ2-5|NA|TRBD1
TGTGCCAGCAGCCAACAGGGGGCCCAAGAGACCCAGTACTTC
CASSQQGAQETQYF
>TRBV3-1/TRBV3-2|TRBJ2-2|many|TRBD1
TGTGCCAGCAGCCCAGAGGTGGGACAGGGTACGTTCGGGGAGCTGTTTTTT
CASSPEVGQGTFGELFF